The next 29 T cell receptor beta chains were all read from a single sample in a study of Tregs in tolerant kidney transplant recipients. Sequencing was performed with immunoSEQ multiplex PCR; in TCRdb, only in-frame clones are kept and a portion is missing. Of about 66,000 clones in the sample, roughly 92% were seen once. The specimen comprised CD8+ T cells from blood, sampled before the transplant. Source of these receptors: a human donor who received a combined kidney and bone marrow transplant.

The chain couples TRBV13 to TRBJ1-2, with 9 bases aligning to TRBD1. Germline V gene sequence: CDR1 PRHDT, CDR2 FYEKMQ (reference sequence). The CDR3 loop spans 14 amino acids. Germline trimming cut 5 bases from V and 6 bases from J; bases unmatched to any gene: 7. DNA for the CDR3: TGTGCCAGCAGCACAGGACAGGGGAAAAATGGCTACACCTTC. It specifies CASSTGQGKNGYTF.

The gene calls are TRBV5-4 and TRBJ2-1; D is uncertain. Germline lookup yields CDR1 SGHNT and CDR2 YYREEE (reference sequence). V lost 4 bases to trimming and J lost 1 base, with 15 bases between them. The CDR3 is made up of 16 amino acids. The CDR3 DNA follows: TGTGCCAGCAGCCCCTTCTGGGCAAAGTCCTACAATGAGCAGTTCTTC. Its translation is CASSPFWAKSYNEQFF.

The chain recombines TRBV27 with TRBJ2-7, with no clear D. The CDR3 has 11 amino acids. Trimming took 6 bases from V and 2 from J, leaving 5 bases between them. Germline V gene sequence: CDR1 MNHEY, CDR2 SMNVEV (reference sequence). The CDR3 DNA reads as TGTGCCAGCAGATCAGCCTACGAGCAGTACTTC. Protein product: CASRSAYEQYF.

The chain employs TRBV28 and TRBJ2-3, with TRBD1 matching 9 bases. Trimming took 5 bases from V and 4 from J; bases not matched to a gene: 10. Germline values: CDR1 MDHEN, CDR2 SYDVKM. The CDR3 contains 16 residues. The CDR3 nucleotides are TGTGCCAGCAGTCCCTCCCCCGACAGGGGGGCAGATACGCAGTATTTT. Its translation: CASSPSPDRGADTQYF.

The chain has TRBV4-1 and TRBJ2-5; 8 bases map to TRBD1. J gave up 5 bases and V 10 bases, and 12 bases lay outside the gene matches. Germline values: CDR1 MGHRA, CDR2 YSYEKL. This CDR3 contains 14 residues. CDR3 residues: CATGGVIGAETQYF. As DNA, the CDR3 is TGCGCCACAGGGGGCGTAATAGGGGCGGAGACCCAGTACTTC.

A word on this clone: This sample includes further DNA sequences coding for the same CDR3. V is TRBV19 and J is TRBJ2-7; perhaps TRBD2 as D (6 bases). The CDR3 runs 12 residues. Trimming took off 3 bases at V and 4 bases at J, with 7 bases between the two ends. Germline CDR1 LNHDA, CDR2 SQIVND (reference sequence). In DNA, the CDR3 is TGTGCCAGTAGTATCGGGGGTTACGAGCAGTACTTC. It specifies CASSIGGYEQYF.

In DNA form, the CDR3 reads TGCGCCAGCAGCCAAGAACCGGTCGGGATTGGTGAAAAACTGTTTTTT. Protein: CASSQEPVGIGEKLFF. The chain uses TRBV4-1 and TRBJ1-4; D unresolved. The CDR3 runs 16 residues. Germline values: CDR1 MGHRA, CDR2 YSYEKL. V lost 0 bases and J lost 7, with 15 bases in between.

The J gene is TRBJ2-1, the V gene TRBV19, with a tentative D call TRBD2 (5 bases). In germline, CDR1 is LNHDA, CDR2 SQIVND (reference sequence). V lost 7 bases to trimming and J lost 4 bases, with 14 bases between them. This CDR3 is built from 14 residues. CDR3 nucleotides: TGTGCCAGTAAGAGGGAGCGGTCATACAATGAGCAGTTCTTC. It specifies CASKRERSYNEQFF.

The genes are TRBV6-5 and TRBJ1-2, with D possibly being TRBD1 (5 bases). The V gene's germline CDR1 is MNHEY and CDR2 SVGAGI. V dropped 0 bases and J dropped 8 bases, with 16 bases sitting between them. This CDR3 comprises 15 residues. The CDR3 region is CASSYSSGGTKGYTF. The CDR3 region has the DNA TGTGCCAGCAGTTACTCTTCGGGGGGGACGAAGGGCTACACCTTC.

CDR3 nucleotides: TGTGCCAGCAGCTGGGGGCCGGGGGGGCAGGACAATGAGCAGTTCTTC. Translating it yields CASSWGPGGQDNEQFF. The chain has TRBV7-9 and TRBJ2-1; 8 positions match TRBD2. Germline V lookup: CDR1 SEHNR, CDR2 FQNEAQ (reference sequence). The CDR3 loop spans 16 amino acids. After removal of 4 bases from V and 5 bases from J, the junction contained 10 bases not matched to a gene.

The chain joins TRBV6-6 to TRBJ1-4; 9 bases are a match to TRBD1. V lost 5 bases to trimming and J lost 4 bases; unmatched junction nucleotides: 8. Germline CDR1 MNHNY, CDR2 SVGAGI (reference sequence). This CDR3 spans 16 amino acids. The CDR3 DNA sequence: TGTGCCAGCAGTAACCGGGACAGGGACGGTAATGAAAAACTGTTTTTT. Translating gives CASSNRDRDGNEKLFF.

The CDR3 DNA reads TGTGCCACCAGCGGCAACAGGGGGCAAGTTTATGGCTACACCTTC. It codes for CATSGNRGQVYGYTF. The rearrangement links TRBV15 to TRBJ1-2, with 9 bases matching TRBD1. Germline V gene sequence: CDR1 LNHNV, CDR2 YYDKDF (reference sequence). The J segment lost 5 bases and the V segment lost 5 bases, leaving 9 bases of the junction unmatched. This CDR3 region has 15 residues.

The CDR3 reads CSVSTGMNTEAFF. The CDR3 DNA sequence: TGCAGCGTTAGTACAGGGATGAACACTGAAGCTTTCTTT. The chain joins TRBV29-1 to TRBJ1-1; TRBD1 is a possible D gene (6 bases). This CDR3 contains 13 residues. Between the trimmed V and J ends, which lost 5 bases and 0 bases, there was a span of 10 bases. Germline CDR1 and CDR2: SQVTM and ANQGSEA.

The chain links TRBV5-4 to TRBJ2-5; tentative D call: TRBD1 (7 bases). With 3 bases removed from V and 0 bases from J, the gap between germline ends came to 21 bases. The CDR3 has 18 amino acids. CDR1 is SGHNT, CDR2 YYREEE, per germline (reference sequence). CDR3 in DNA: TGTGCCAGCAGCTCATATAGGGGTCAGGGGGGCTACCAAGAGACCCAGTACTTC. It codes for CASSSYRGQGGYQETQYF. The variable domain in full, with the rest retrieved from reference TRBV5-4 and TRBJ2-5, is ETGVTQSPTHLIKTRGQQVTLRCSSQSGHNTVSWYQQALGQGPQFIFQYYREEENGRGNFPPRFSGLQFPNYSSELNVNALELDDSALYLCASSSYRGQGGYQETQYFGPGTRLLVL.

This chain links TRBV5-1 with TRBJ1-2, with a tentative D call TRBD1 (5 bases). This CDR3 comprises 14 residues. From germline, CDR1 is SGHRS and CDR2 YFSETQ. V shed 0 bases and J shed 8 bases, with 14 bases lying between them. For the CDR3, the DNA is TGCGCCAGCAGCTTGGATCGGGGGAAAACGGGCTACACCTTC. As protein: CASSLDRGKTGYTF.

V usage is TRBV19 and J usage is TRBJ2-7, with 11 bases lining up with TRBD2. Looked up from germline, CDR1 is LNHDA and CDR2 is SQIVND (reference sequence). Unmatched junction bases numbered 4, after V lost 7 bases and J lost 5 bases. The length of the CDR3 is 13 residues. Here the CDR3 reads CASKLAGADEQYF. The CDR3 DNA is TGTGCCAGTAAACTAGCGGGAGCGGACGAGCAGTACTTC.

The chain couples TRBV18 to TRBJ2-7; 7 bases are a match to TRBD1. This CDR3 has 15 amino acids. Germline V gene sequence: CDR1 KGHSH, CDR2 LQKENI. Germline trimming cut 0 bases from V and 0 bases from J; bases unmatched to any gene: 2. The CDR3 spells CASSPPTGSSYEQYF. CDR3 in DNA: TGTGCCAGCTCACCACCGACAGGGAGCTCCTACGAGCAGTACTTC.

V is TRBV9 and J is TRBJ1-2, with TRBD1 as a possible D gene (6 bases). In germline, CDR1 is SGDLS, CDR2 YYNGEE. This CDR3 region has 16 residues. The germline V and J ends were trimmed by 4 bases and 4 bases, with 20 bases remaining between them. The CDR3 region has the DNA TGTGCCAGCAGCCTTCCTAACAGGGAACCTTTCTATGGCTACACCTTC. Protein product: CASSLPNREPFYGYTF.

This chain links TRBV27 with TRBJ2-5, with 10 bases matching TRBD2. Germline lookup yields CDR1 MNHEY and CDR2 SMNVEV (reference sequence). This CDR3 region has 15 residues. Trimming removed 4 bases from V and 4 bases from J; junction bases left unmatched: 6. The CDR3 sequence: CASSSPAGGRETQYF. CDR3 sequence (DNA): TGTGCCAGCAGTTCCCCAGCGGGGGGGAGAGAGACCCAGTACTTC.

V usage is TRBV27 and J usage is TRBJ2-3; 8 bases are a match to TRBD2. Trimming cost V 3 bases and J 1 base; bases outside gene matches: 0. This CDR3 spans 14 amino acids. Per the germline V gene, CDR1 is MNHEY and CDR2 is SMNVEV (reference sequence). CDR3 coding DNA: TGTGCCAGCAGTTTTAGCGGGGGCACAGATACGCAGTATTTT. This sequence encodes CASSFSGGTDTQYF.

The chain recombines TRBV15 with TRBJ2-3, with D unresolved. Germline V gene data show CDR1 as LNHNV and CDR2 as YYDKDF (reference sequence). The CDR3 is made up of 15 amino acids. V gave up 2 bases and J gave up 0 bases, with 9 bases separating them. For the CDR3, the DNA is TGTGCCACCAGCAGACCAGAACGCAGCACAGATACGCAGTATTTT. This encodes CATSRPERSTDTQYF.

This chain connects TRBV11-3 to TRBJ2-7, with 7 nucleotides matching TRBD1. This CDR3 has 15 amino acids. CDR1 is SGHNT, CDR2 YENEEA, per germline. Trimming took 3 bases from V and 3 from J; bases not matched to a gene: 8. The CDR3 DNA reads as TGTGCCAGCAGCTTGGTGACAGGGATGGTCTACGAGCAGTACTTC. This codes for CASSLVTGMVYEQYF.

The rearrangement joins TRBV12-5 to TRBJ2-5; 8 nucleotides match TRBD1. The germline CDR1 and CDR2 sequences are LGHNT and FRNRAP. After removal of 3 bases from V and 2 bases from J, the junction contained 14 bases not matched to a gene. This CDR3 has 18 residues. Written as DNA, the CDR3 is TGTGCTAGTGGTTTACTTATTTTGGCACAGGGGGGTCAAGAGACCCAGTACTTC. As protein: CASGLLILAQGGQETQYF.

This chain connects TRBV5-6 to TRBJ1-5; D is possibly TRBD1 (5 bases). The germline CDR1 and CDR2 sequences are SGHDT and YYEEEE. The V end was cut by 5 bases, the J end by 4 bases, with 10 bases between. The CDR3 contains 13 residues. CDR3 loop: CASSWGVNQPQHF. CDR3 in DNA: TGTGCCAGCAGTTGGGGGGTAAATCAGCCCCAGCATTTT.

CDR3 amino acids: CASSQEIRDSGLKLFF. The CDR3 coding sequence is TGTGCCAGCAGCCAAGAGATCCGGGACAGTGGCCTAAAACTGTTTTTT. The rearrangement links TRBV4-2 to TRBJ1-4, with TRBD1 matching 7 bases. V trimming: 0 bases; J trimming: 10 bases; junction bases outside the gene matches: 11. The CDR3 sequence is 16 residues long. Germline values: CDR1 LGHNA, CDR2 YNFKEQ.

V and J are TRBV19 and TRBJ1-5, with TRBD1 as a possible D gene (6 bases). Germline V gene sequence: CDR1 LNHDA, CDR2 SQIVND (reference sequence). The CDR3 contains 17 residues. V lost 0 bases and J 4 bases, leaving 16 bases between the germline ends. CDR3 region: CASSIDLLDRQNQPQHF. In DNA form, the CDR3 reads TGTGCCAGTAGTATAGATCTATTGGACAGACAAAATCAGCCCCAGCATTTT.

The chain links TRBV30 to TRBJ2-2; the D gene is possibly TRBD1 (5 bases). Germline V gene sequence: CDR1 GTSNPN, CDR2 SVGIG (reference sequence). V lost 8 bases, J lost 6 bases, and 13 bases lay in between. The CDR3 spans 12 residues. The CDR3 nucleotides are TGTGCCGGGCCAGGGCTCGCCGGGGAGCTGTTTTTT. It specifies CAGPGLAGELFF. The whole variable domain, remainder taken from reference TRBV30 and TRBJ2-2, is SQTIHQWPATLVQPVGSPLSLECTVEGTSNPNLYWYRQAAGRGLQLLFYSVGIGQISSEVPQNLSASRPQDRQFILSSKKLLLSDSGFYLCAGPGLAGELFFGEGSRLTVL.

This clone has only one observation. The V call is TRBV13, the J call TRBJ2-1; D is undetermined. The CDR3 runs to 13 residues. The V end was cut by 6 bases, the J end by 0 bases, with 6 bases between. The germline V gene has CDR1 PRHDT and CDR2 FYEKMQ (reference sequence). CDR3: CASRVSSYNEQFF. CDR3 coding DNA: TGTGCCAGCAGGGTCAGCTCCTACAATGAGCAGTTCTTC.

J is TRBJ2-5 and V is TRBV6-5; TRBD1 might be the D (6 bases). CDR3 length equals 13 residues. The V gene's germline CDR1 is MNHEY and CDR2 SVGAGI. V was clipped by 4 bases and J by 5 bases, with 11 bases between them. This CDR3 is CASSLGARETQYF. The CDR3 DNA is TGTGCCAGCAGTTTGGGGGCCCGGGAGACCCAGTACTTC.